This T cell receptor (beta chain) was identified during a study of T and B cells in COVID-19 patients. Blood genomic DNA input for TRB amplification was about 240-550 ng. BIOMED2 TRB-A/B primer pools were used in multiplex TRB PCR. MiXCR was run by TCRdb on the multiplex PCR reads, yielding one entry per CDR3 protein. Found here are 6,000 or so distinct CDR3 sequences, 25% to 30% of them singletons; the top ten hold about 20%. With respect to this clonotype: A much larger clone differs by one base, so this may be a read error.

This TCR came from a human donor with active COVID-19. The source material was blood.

CDR3: CASSYSMAGGSGASVLTF. CDR3 sequence (DNA): TGTGCCAGCAGTTACTCGATGGCAGGGGGCTCTGGGGCCAGCGTCCTGACTTTC. The chain joins TRBV6-6 to TRBJ2-6; 8 nucleotides agree with TRBD1. Per germline, CDR1 MNHNY and CDR2 SVGAGI (reference sequence). The CDR3 is made up of 18 amino acids.